This entry lists 2 T cell receptor beta chains sequenced from one sample in a study of blood T cell repertoires in COVID-19 (dated by TCRdb to 2020 to 2021). Library construction relied on the immunoSEQ multiplex PCR assay. TCRdb mirrors the immuneACCESS table, restricted to in-frame sequences. Some clones are absent from its copies; in checked studies, under half trace to an unresolved V gene, and the reason for the others is unknown. Counted in this sample were about 300,000 clones; 70% to 90% of them appeared once. Roughly 4.5% of the sample is taken by the ten largest. The sequenced material came from PBMCs or T cells enriched from blood (not recorded which). The origin of the receptors is a young man who had recovered from COVID-19.

Note on this clone: A read error may account for a junction end that differs from germline. The rearrangement joins TRBV7-4 to TRBJ2-1, with 8 bases lining up with TRBD2. The CDR3 is made up of 17 amino acids. CDR1 is SGHVT, CDR2 SQSDAQ, per germline. The CDR3 protein is CASTLPEASGYYNEQFF. In DNA, the CDR3 is TGTGCCAGCACCTTACCTGAGGCTAGCGGGTACTACAATGAGCAGTTCTTC.

The chain links TRBV27 to TRBJ2-1; D is possibly TRBD2 (6 bases). The germline V gene encodes CDR1 MNHEY and CDR2 SMNVEV (reference sequence). The CDR3 runs 15 residues. V was trimmed by 6 bases and J by 2 bases, leaving 14 bases between them. CDR3 region: CASRRDVNAYNEQFF. For the CDR3, the DNA is TGTGCCAGCAGGCGGGACGTGAATGCCTACAATGAGCAGTTCTTC.